The 13 T cell receptor beta chains below all came from one sample that was sequenced in a study of shared clonotypes between healthy human individuals. The table came from immunoSEQ multiplex PCR; TCRdb's copy has only in-frame clones and leaves some out. Among about 1.1 million clones listed, 60% to 85% were seen once. The sequencing input was memory CD4+ T cells from PBMCs. Subset in this sample: CD45RA-negative fraction. Receptors originate from a man aged 18 to 29 in good health. Some clones in this sample may be carry-over from other donors' samples.

Details on this clone: Different DNA sequences within this sample yield the same CDR3. CDR3 sequence reads: CASSPSRGNEQFF. Written as DNA, the CDR3 is TGTGCCAGCTCACCGAGTAGGGGGAATGAGCAGTTCTTC. The gene calls are TRBV18 and TRBJ2-1; a possible D gene is TRBD1 (6 bases). Trimming removed 3 bases from V and 7 bases from J, with 10 bases in between. CDR3 size: 13 residues. Looked up from germline, CDR1 is KGHSH and CDR2 is LQKENI.

This sequence joins TRBV29-1 and TRBJ2-5; D remains ambiguous. Per the germline V gene, CDR1 is SQVTM and CDR2 is ANQGSEA. V was trimmed by 4 bases and J by 4 bases, leaving 16 bases between them. The CDR3 has 14 amino acids. In DNA form, the CDR3 reads TGCAGCGTTGCGGCAGCCCTTCTTCGAGAGACCCAGTACTTC. Encoded protein: CSVAAALLRETQYF. The variable domain in full, with the rest retrieved from reference TRBV29-1 and TRBJ2-5, is SAVISQKPSRDICQRGTSLTIQCQVDSQVTMMFWYRQQPGQSLTLIATANQGSEATYESGFVIDKFPISRPNLTFSTLTVSNMSPEDSSIYLCSVAAALLRETQYFGPGTRLLVL.

This clone was counted many times. This chain links TRBV20-1 with TRBJ1-1; D ambiguous. The CDR3 has 11 residues. Per germline, CDR1 DFQATT and CDR2 SNEGSKA (reference sequence). CDR3 region: CLTWWGTEAFF. CDR3 coding DNA: TGCCTGACATGGTGGGGCACTGAAGCTTTCTTT.

The CDR3 here is CASSLGLWGRDEQFF. CDR3 coding DNA: TGCGCCAGCAGCTTGGGACTTTGGGGCAGGGATGAGCAGTTCTTC. The chain combines TRBV5-1 with TRBJ2-1; perhaps TRBD1 as D (5 bases). With 0 bases removed from V and 8 bases from J, the gap between germline ends came to 15 bases. Per germline, CDR1 SGHRS and CDR2 YFSETQ. This CDR3 is 15 amino acids long.

This clone was observed a few times. The genes are TRBV7-2 and TRBJ1-4, with TRBD1 as a possible D gene (5 bases). The CDR3 runs to 13 residues. CDR1 and CDR2 (germline): SGHTA, FQGNSA. The V end was cut by 5 bases, the J end by 3 bases, with 7 bases between. DNA for the CDR3: TGTGCCAGCAGCCGGACACCTAATGAAAAACTGTTTTTT. It encodes CASSRTPNEKLFF. Complete variable domain (other parts from reference TRBV7-2 and TRBJ1-4): GAGVSQSPSNKVTEKGKDVELRCDPISGHTALYWYRQSLGQGLEFLIYFQGNSAPDKSGLPSDRFSAERTGGSVSTLTIQRTQQEDSAVYLCASSRTPNEKLFFGSGTQLSVL.

This clone was observed a single time. The chain is built from TRBV7-9 and TRBJ2-1; D perhaps matches TRBD1 (8 bases). This CDR3 is built from 15 residues. V lost 3 bases to trimming and J lost 6 bases, with 15 bases between them. Germline V gene lookup returns CDR1 SEHNR and CDR2 FQNEAQ (reference sequence). This CDR3 reads CASSFVQGGINEQFF. DNA of the CDR3: TGTGCCAGCAGCTTTGTACAGGGGGGGATCAATGAGCAGTTCTTC. Together with reference TRBV7-9 and TRBJ2-1, the CDR3 gives the full variable domain: DTGVSQNPRHKITKRGQNVTFRCDPISEHNRLYWYRQTLGQGPEFLTYFQNEAQLEKSRLLSDRFSAERPKGSFSTLEIQRTEQGDSAMYLCASSFVQGGINEQFFGPGTRLTVL.

The chain joins TRBV10-2 to TRBJ1-5; D possibly corresponds to TRBD1 (5 bases). V was clipped by 8 bases and J by 2 bases, with 19 bases between them. Germline V lookup: CDR1 WSHSY, CDR2 SAAADI. This CDR3 contains 16 residues. CDR3 DNA sequence: TGCGCCAGCGACGACAGATATGGGGAGGGCAATCAGCCCCAGCATTTT. It specifies CASDDRYGEGNQPQHF.

The rearrangement links TRBV11-3 to TRBJ2-1, with TRBD2 matching 13 bases. Germline V gene sequence: CDR1 SGHNT, CDR2 YENEEA. Losses at the gene ends were 5 bases for V and 8 bases for J; bases not matched to a gene: 6. The CDR3 is 15 amino acids. Written as DNA, the CDR3 is TGTGCCAGCAGCCCCAGACTAGCGGGGGGTCATGAGCAGTTCTTC. Translating it yields CASSPRLAGGHEQFF. The full variable domain, completed using reference TRBV11-3 and TRBJ2-1, is EAGVVQSPRYKIIEKKQPVAFWCNPISGHNTLYWYLQNLGQGPELLIRYENEEAVDDSQLPKDRFSAERLKGVDSTLKIQPAELGDSAVYLCASSPRLAGGHEQFFGPGTRLTVL.

A word on this clone: This same CDR3 is encoded by further DNA sequences in the sample. The chain joins TRBV5-1 to TRBJ1-1; tentatively, D is TRBD1 (5 bases). Germline V gives CDR1 SGHRS, CDR2 YFSETQ. The CDR3 contains 14 residues. V was cut by 5 bases and J by 2 bases, with 13 bases left in between. Here the CDR3 reads CASSFTGLNTEAFF. The CDR3 region has the DNA TGCGCCAGCAGTTTTACGGGGCTCAACACTGAAGCTTTCTTT.

The chain uses TRBV5-4 and TRBJ2-5; 7 nucleotides line up with TRBD1. This CDR3 contains 18 residues. Germline-derived CDR1 and CDR2 are SGHNT and YYREEE (reference sequence). The junction had 15 bases not matched to a gene; V was cut back by 2 bases and J by 2 bases. This chain's CDR3 is CASSLKWKRGQAQETQYF. Here the CDR3 DNA reads TGTGCCAGCAGCTTAAAGTGGAAGCGAGGACAGGCTCAAGAGACCCAGTACTTC.

This chain joins TRBV15 and TRBJ2-2; 7 bases agree with TRBD1. J was trimmed by 2 bases and V by 1 base; bases with no gene match: 4. The CDR3 consists of 16 residues. Germline loops: CDR1 LNHNV, CDR2 YYDKDF (reference sequence). CDR3 DNA: TGTGCCACCAGCAGAGGGACAGGTCCAAACACCGGGGAGCTGTTTTTT. Its protein is CATSRGTGPNTGELFF.

The rearrangement joins TRBV12-5 to TRBJ1-2; D is perhaps TRBD1 (6 bases). Germline V gene lookup returns CDR1 LGHNT and CDR2 FRNRAP. V lost 5 bases, J lost 8 bases, and 21 bases lay in between. The CDR3 contains 15 residues. CDR3 nucleotide sequence: TGTGCTAGTGGTCAGGGACAAGGGCCCCCAGGGGGCTACACCTTC. It yields the protein CASGQGQGPPGGYTF.

The chain uses TRBV15 and TRBJ2-7, with D perhaps TRBD1 or TRBD2 (6 bases each). Trimming removed 3 bases at V and 6 bases at J, with 12 bases between. This CDR3 has 13 residues. Germline CDR1 LNHNV, CDR2 YYDKDF (reference sequence). In DNA form, the CDR3 reads TGTGCCACCAGCAGGGTGGGGGGCTTCGAGCAGTACTTC. Translation: CATSRVGGFEQYF.